This T cell receptor beta chain was sequenced in a study of PD-1 blockade in classical Hodgkin lymphoma. As for time point: cycle 4 day 1 (C4D1), after less than seven weeks of nivolumab. Every patient was affected by relapse after autologous stem cell transplantation, while exposure to brentuximab vedotin was not uniform. General study results and limits: Complete responders entered with baseline diversity on par with newly diagnosed patients, the results showed. Repertoire differences lack defined causes, possibly disease activity or prior therapy. TCR diversity rose significantly by C4D1 in CD4+ but not CD8+ cells.

There are 16 residues in the CDR3. Germline values: CDR1 SGHRS, CDR2 YFSETQ. Deletions cut 4 bases from V and 3 bases from J, with 16 bases between. This clone was seen only a few times. Its antigen is unidentified. This table comes from immunoSEQ multiplex PCR, and its TCRdb copy is limited to in-frame clones, with some not included. The sample consists of 99,000 or so clones, approximately 89% of them appearing once. V gene TRBV5-1 combines with J gene TRBJ2-2; a weak D match, TRBD1 (8 bases). The sample consisted of peripheral blood mononuclear cells (PBMCs), taken before the fourth cycle of nivolumab. The TCR comes from a human donor with classical Hodgkin lymphoma. This chain's CDR3 is CASSSGAGGYTGELFF. The CDR3 nucleotides read TGCGCCAGCAGCAGCGGGGCAGGGGGCTACACCGGGGAGCTGTTTTTT.